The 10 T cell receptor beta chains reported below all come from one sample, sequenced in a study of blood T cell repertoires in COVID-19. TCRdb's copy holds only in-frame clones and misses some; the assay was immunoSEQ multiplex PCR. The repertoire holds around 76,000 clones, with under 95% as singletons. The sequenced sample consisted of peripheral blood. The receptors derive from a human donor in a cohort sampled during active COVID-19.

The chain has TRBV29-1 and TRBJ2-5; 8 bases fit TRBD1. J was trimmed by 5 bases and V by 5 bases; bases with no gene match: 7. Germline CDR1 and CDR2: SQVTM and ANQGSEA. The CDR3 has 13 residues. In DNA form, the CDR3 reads TGCAGCGTTCAGACTCAGGGGGCTGAGACCCAGTACTTC. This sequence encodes CSVQTQGAETQYF.

This chain's CDR3 is CASSSGQVGSLPQHF. Written as DNA, the CDR3 is TGTGCCAGCAGTTCCGGACAGGTCGGGAGTTTGCCCCAGCATTTT. This chain connects TRBV7-9 to TRBJ1-5; TRBD1 matches 7 bases. The CDR3 is 15 residues long. The J segment lost 9 bases and the V segment lost 6 bases, leaving 14 bases of the junction unmatched. From germline, CDR1 is SEHNR and CDR2 FQNEAQ (reference sequence).

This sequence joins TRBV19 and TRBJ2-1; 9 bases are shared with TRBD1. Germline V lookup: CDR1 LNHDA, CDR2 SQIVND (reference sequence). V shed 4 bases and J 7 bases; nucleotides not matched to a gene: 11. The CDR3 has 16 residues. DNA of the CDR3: TGTGCCAGTAGTAAACGACAGGGGGGTACACTAAATGAGCAGTTCTTC. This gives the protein CASSKRQGGTLNEQFF.

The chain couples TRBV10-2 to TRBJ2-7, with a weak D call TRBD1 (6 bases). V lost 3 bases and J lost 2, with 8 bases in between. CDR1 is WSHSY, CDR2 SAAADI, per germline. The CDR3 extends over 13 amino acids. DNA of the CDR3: TGCGCCAGCAGTGACGGACAGACCTACGAGCAGTACTTC. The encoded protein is CASSDGQTYEQYF.

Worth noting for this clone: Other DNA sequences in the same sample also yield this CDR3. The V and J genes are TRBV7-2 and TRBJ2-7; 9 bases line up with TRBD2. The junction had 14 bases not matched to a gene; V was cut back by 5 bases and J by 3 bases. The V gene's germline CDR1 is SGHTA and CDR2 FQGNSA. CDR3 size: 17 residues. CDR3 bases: TGTGCCAGCAGCGCTCGCGGGAGGGCGGGGGGGCGCTACGAGCAGTACTTC. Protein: CASSARGRAGGRYEQYF. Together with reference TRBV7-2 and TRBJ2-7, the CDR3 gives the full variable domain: GAGVSQSPSNKVTEKGKDVELRCDPISGHTALYWYRQSLGQGLEFLIYFQGNSAPDKSGLPSDRFSAERTGGSVSTLTIQRTQQEDSAVYLCASSARGRAGGRYEQYFGPGTRLTVT.

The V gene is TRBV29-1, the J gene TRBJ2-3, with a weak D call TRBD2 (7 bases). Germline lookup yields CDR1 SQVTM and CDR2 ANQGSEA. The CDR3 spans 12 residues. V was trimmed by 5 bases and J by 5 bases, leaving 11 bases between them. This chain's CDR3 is CSVLRGGDTQYF. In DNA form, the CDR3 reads TGCAGCGTTCTTAGGGGGGGAGATACGCAGTATTTT.

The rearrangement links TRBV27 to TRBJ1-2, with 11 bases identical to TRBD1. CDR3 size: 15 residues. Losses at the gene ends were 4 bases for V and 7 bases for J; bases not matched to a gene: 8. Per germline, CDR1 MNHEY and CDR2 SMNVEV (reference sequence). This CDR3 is CASSSKSGTGGGYTF. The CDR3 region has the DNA TGTGCCAGCAGTTCGAAATCCGGGACAGGGGGTGGCTACACCTTC.

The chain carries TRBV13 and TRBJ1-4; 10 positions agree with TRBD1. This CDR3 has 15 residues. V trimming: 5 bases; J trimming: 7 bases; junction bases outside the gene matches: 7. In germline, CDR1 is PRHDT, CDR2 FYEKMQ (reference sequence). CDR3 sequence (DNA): TGTGCCAGCAGCGCTCGACAGGGGGCGAGTGAAAAACTGTTTTTT. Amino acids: CASSARQGASEKLFF.

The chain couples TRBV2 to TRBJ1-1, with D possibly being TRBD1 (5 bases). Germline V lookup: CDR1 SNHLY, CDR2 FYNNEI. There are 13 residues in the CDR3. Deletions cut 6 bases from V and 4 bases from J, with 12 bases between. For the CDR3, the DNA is TGTGCCAGCAGCCTCCAGGGTTTCACTGAAGCTTTCTTT. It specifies CASSLQGFTEAFF. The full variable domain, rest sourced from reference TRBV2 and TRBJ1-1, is EPEVTQTPSHQVTQMGQEVILRCVPISNHLYFYWYRQILGQKVEFLVSFYNNEISEKSEIFDDQFSVERPDGSNFTLKIRSTKLEDSAMYFCASSLQGFTEAFFGQGTRLTVV.

CDR3 bases: TGCAGCGTTGAAAAACAGCTGCCTATATCTGGAAACACCATATATTTT. Amino acids: CSVEKQLPISGNTIYF. The chain is built from TRBV29-1 and TRBJ1-3; no clear D. The V and J ends lost 2 bases and 1 base respectively, with 15 bases between them. Germline V gene lookup returns CDR1 SQVTM and CDR2 ANQGSEA. This CDR3 comprises 16 residues. Complete variable domain (other parts from reference TRBV29-1 and TRBJ1-3): SAVISQKPSRDICQRGTSLTIQCQVDSQVTMMFWYRQQPGQSLTLIATANQGSEATYESGFVIDKFPISRPNLTFSTLTVSNMSPEDSSIYLCSVEKQLPISGNTIYFGEGSWLTVV.